This entry describes one TCR beta chain. Its antigen is as yet unknown. CDR3 size: 15 residues. Germline CDR1 MNHEY, CDR2 SMNVEV (reference sequence). The germline V and J ends were trimmed by 7 bases and 6 bases, with 19 bases remaining between them. This sample was included in a study of T cell responses to AZD1222 COVID-19 vaccine. Generated by immunoSEQ multiplex PCR, the TCRdb table keeps only in-frame clones and is missing some. Among roughly 130,000 clones listed, approximately 90% were seen once. Points from the study as a whole: Clonal diversity may have been underestimated, and the donors were mostly white British, with more females than males.

This TCR was sampled from an adult in good health. The V and J genes are TRBV27 and TRBJ1-5; D perhaps matches TRBD1 (6 bases). Specimen: peripheral blood, collected on day 0 of AZD1222 vaccination. CDR3 DNA sequence: TGTGCCAGCAAACCAGGACCCAGGGGAGGTCAGCCCCAGCATTTT. Translation: CASKPGPRGGQPQHF.